The 2 T cell receptor beta chains in this list originate from one sample, sequenced in a study of T cell responses to AZD1222 COVID-19 vaccine. Data came from immunoSEQ multiplex PCR; TCRdb stores just in-frame clones and leaves some out. The table lists about 150,000 clones, about nine tenths of them singletons. The sample consisted of peripheral blood, taken on day 0 of AZD1222 vaccination. The receptors come from an adult in good health.

The V gene is TRBV4-2, the J gene TRBJ2-7; 7 nucleotides align to TRBD1. CDR1 is LGHNA and CDR2 is YNFKEQ in the germline V gene. The CDR3 length is 16 residues. Trimming cost V 0 bases and J 0 bases; bases outside gene matches: 5. This chain's CDR3 is CASSQELGGFSYEQYF. CDR3 nucleotides: TGTGCCAGCAGCCAAGAATTAGGGGGCTTCTCCTACGAGCAGTACTTC.

The V call is TRBV7-9, the J call TRBJ2-1, with 10 bases aligning to TRBD2. CDR1 is SEHNR, CDR2 FQNEAQ, per germline (reference sequence). V lost 2 bases to trimming and J lost 5 bases; unmatched junction nucleotides: 6. The CDR3 runs 16 residues. The CDR3: CASSLSGTSANNEQFF. CDR3 DNA: TGTGCCAGCAGCTTATCCGGGACTAGCGCAAACAATGAGCAGTTCTTC.